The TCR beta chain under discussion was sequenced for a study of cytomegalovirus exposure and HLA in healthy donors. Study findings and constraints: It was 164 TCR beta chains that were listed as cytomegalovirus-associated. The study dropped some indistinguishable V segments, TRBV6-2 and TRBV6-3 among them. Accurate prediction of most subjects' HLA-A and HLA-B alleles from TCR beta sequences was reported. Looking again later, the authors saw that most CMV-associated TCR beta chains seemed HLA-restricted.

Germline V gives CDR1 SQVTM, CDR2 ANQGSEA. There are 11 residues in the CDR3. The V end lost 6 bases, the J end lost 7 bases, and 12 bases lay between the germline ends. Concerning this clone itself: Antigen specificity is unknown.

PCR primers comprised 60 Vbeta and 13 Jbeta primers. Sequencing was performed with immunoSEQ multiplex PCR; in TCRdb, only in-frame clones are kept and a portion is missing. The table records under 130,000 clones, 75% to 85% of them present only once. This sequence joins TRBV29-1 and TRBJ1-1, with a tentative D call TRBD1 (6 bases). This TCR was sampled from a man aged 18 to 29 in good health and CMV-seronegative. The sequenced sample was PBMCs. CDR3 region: CSVWTVYEAFF. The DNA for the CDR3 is TGCAGCGTCTGGACAGTTTATGAAGCTTTCTTT.